This record concerns one TCR beta chain sequence. The entry originates in a study of T cell changes during pregnancy in multiple sclerosis. TCRdb's table, derived via immunoSEQ multiplex PCR, lists solely in-frame clones and lacks some. Of some 80,000 clones listed, approximately 95% are singletons. CDR3 length equals 19 residues. V lost 7 bases to trimming and J lost 1 base; unmatched junction nucleotides: 11. Germline V gene lookup returns CDR1 SGHVS and CDR2 FQNEAQ. Material: CD4+ T cells from peripheral blood mononuclear cells, obtained after pregnancy. The chain links TRBV7-8 to TRBJ2-4, with 15 bases lining up with TRBD2. The receptor was derived from a female donor with multiple sclerosis, enrolled in a pregnancy study. The CDR3 nucleotides read TGTGCCAGCACCACAGGAGGACTAGCGGGAGGGCCGGCCAAAAACATTCAGTACTTC. Its translation is CASTTGGLAGGPAKNIQYF.